This TCR beta chain was sequenced for a study of blood T cell repertoires in COVID-19. TCRdb's table, derived via immunoSEQ multiplex PCR, lists solely in-frame clones and lacks some. This repertoire shows roughly 170,000 clones, around 79% found once; its top ten account for approximately 7.6%. Trimming left V 4 bases short and J 1 base short, with 10 bases between. In germline, CDR1 is SGHAT, CDR2 FQNNGV. The CDR3 spans 14 residues. V is TRBV11-2 and J is TRBJ1-1, with D hard to call. Sequenced material: peripheral blood. This receptor was identified in a woman aged 55-69 years with COVID-19, enrolled during active disease. The CDR3 bases are TGTGCCAGCAGCTCCGGGTCGAGGAACACTGAAGCTTTCTTT. Translated, it gives CASSSGSRNTEAFF. Based on the CDR3 plus reference TRBV11-2 and TRBJ1-1, the full variable domain is EAGVAQSPRYKIIEKRQSVAFWCNPISGHATLYWYQQILGQGPKLLIQFQNNGVVDDSQLPKDRFSAERLKGVDSTLKIQPAKLEDSAVYLCASSSGSRNTEAFFGQGTRLTVV.